Described below is a single TCR beta chain sequence and its context. The source of the sample is a study of blood T cell repertoires in COVID-19. Original data processing: It was from reference gene primer amplification that nucleated cell counts were estimated. Repertoires were generated with immunoSEQ multiplex PCR, while TCRdb's copy carries only in-frame clones and drops some. The V and J calls and clone size were taken over from that table, and D and trimming were inferred from the DNA. Among just over 60,000 clones listed, 80% were seen once. Trimming at V came to 2 bases and at J to 0 bases, leaving 12 bases not matched to a gene. The CDR3 length is 18 residues. CDR1 is MGHRA and CDR2 is YSYEKL in the germline V gene.

This chain connects TRBV4-1 to TRBJ1-2; TRBD1 aligns across 7 bases. Source material: peripheral blood. The receptor's source is a man aged 25 to 45 with COVID-19, enrolled during active disease. CDR3: CASSQIIPKGATNYGYTF. The CDR3 nucleotides are TGCGCCAGCAGCCAAATAATCCCTAAGGGGGCAACTAACTATGGCTACACCTTC.